This entry describes one T cell receptor (beta chain). Its antigen is as yet unknown. V lost 5 bases, J lost 2 bases, and 12 bases lay in between. This CDR3 has 15 amino acids. CDR1 and CDR2 from the germline V gene are MNHNS and SASEGT. The data derive from a study of identical twins. TCRdb used MiXCR to reprocess the 5' RACE reads, holding one entry per CDR3 protein. The sample has approximately 700,000 distinct CDR3 sequences; around a sixth are singletons. Findings and limits, study-wide: The study found excess low generation probability among twin-shared out-of-frame alpha sequences.

Another study also made use of these data, one on T cells expressing NK-cell markers.

The source of this sequence is a woman aged 18-29 years in good health. Sequencing input: PBMCs. The rearrangement links TRBV6-1 to TRBJ1-4; no clear D. The CDR3 sequence is CASSKDPGTNEKLFF. For the CDR3, the DNA is TGTGCCAGCAGTAAAGACCCCGGGACTAATGAAAAACTGTTTTTT.